This T cell receptor beta chain is drawn from a study of T cell responses to AZD1222 COVID-19 vaccine. A remark on this clone: What it recognizes is unknown.

Study findings and constraints: The repertoires were collected only after the peak T cell response. Two AZD1222 administrations were followed by greater Spike-specific TCR breadth and depth. Close to half of all spike-specific TCRs reportedly target regions of the variants that are unmutated. Clonal diversity may have been underestimated, and the donors were mostly white British, with more females than males.

Measured with immunoSEQ multiplex PCR; TCRdb has only the in-frame clones, and not every one. The repertoire holds under 200,000 clones, with over 80% as singletons. The sequence was obtained from an adult in good health. The specimen was peripheral blood, collected on day 0 of AZD1222 vaccination.

DNA of the CDR3: TGTGCCAGCAATCTAGACCCACAGGGGGGATCCGGAAACACCATATATTTT. Translated: CASNLDPQGGSGNTIYF. The chain recombines TRBV7-9 with TRBJ1-3, with TRBD1 matching 8 bases. The CDR3 loop spans 17 amino acids. CDR1 and CDR2 (germline): SEHNR, FQNEAQ (reference sequence). Trimming cost V 7 bases and J 4 bases; bases outside gene matches: 15.